Listed below are T cell receptor beta chains from one sample, sequenced in a study of shared clonotypes between healthy human individuals. Sequencing was performed with immunoSEQ multiplex PCR; in TCRdb, only in-frame clones are kept and a portion is missing. The sample has about 490,000 clones; roughly 78% are singletons. Sample: PBMCs. These receptors originate from a woman between 40 and 50 years old in good health. Some clones in this sample may be carry-over from other donors' samples. Each CDR3 is given with its conserved first and last residue. The order of the fields is V gene, J gene, clone size, D gene, CDR3 DNA, CDR3 protein. A D gene is named only where the DNA matches it firmly. The size field is filled for only some rows; it gives once, few, many or a size class.

TRBV7-2	TRBJ2-2	few	TRBD2	TGTGCCAGCAGCTCGCCGACTAGCGGGAGATTCGGGGAGCTGTTTTTT	CASSSPTSGRFGELFF
TRBV14	TRBJ2-5	few	TRBD2	TGTGCCAGCAGCCAAGATTGGGGAGGGGAGACCCAGTACTTC	CASSQDWGGETQYF
TRBV7-2	TRBJ1-5	few	-	TGTGCCAGCAGCTTAGCGGGGTCCAATCAGCCCCAGCATTTT	CASSLAGSNQPQHF
TRBV5-8	TRBJ2-2	few	-	TGTGCCAGCAGCCTACCTAGGGACGGCCTAACCACCGGGGAGCTGTTTTTT	CASSLPRDGLTTGELFF
TRBV7-9	TRBJ2-7	-	TRBD1	TGTGCCAGCAGCTGGACAGGGGGCAACGACGAGCAGTACTTC	CASSWTGGNDEQYF
TRBV18	TRBJ2-7	few	-	TGTGCCAGCTCTCCAGGCCAGGACAGAATTTACGAGCAGTACTTC	CASSPGQDRIYEQYF
TRBV5-8	TRBJ1-2	-	-	TGTGCCAGCAGCTTGGAATCAGGGCTGGACTATGGCTACACCTTC	CASSLESGLDYGYTF
TRBV5-7	TRBJ1-6	-	TRBD1	TGTGCCAGCAGCGAGAACAGGGGTCGTTCACCCCTCCACTTT	CASSENRGRSPLHF
TRBV7-2	TRBJ2-7	once	TRBD2	TGTGCCAGCAGCTTACCCCTAGCGGGATTTCGCTACGAGCAGTACTTC	CASSLPLAGFRYEQYF
TRBV5-1	TRBJ1-1	many	-	TGCGCCAGCAGCCTTGACACTGAAGCTTTCTTT	CASSLDTEAFF
TRBV2	TRBJ2-3	-	-	TGTGCCAGCAGTAAACAGGGGGGGAGCACAGATACGCAGTATTTT	CASSKQGGSTDTQYF
TRBV19	TRBJ2-1	-	TRBD1	TGTGCCAGTACGCCCGGGACAGGGGAAGTCAATGAGCAGTTCTTC	CASTPGTGEVNEQFF
TRBV5-1	TRBJ2-1	-	-	TGCGCCAGCAGCTTGGCGGGACTTGGAAGCTACAATGAGCAGTTCTTC	CASSLAGLGSYNEQFF
TRBV19	TRBJ2-5	-	TRBD1	TGTGCCAGTGAGGGGACAGGGCAAGAGACCCAGTACTTC	CASEGTGQETQYF
TRBV29-1	TRBJ2-7	-	-	TGCAGCGTTGAAGAGACTTACGAGCAGTACTTC	CSVEETYEQYF
TRBV9	TRBJ2-5	-	-	TGTGCCAGCAGCGTAGGCCGGTTCCAAGAGACCCAGTACTTC	CASSVGRFQETQYF
TRBV15	TRBJ1-2	-	-	TGTGCCACCAGCAGAGGTGGGGCATTGGAGGGCTACACCTTC	CATSRGGALEGYTF
TRBV7-6	TRBJ2-4	-	-	TGTGCCAGCAGCTTGGAGTTAGTCCGCACAAACATTCAGTACTTC	CASSLELVRTNIQYF
TRBV28	TRBJ1-2	-	TRBD1	TGTGCCAGCAGTTTAGGACAGGAAGTCTATGGCTACACCTTC	CASSLGQEVYGYTF
TRBV12-5	TRBJ2-1	-	TRBD2	TGTGCTAGTCGGGCGGGAGATCGCAATGAGCAGTTCTTC	CASRAGDRNEQFF
TRBV15	TRBJ1-4	-	-	TGTGCCACCAGCCCGGCATCGGCGGAAAAACTGTTTTTT	CATSPASAEKLFF
TRBV2	TRBJ2-1	-	-	TGTGCCAGCAAGCAGGAGGGTGTCCGGAACAATGAGCAGTTCTTC	CASKQEGVRNNEQFF
TRBV28	TRBJ2-5	-	-	TGTGCCAGCAGTTCGGACAGATCAAGGTGGGAGACCCAGTACTTC	CASSSDRSRWETQYF
TRBV7-9	TRBJ1-2	-	-	TGTGCCAGCAGGGGGGCTTCCACCCCTCTCTATGGCTACACCTTC	CASRGASTPLYGYTF
TRBV10-2	TRBJ1-3	-	-	TGCGCCAGCAGTGAATACGTCAACTCTGGAAACACCATATATTTT	CASSEYVNSGNTIYF
TRBV18	TRBJ2-1	-	-	TGTGCCAGCTCCCAAGGGACCTACAATGAGCAGTTCTTC	CASSQGTYNEQFF
TRBV29-1	TRBJ2-7	-	-	TGCAGCGTCCAACCCCGAGGGAGAATCAACGAGCAGTACTTC	CSVQPRGRINEQYF
TRBV5-8	TRBJ2-5	-	TRBD2	TGTGCCAGCAGCTTGCTAGCTCAGGGACTAGCGGGAGGGACAGAGACCCAGTACTTC	CASSLLAQGLAGGTETQYF
TRBV7-3	TRBJ2-7	-	-	TGTGCCAGCAGCTCCGACGGAAGTTCGTCCTACGAGCAGTACTTC	CASSSDGSSSYEQYF
TRBV7-3	TRBJ1-1	-	-	TGTGCCAGCAGCTTTGGGGGAGTCACTGAAGCTTTCTTT	CASSFGGVTEAFF
TRBV7-9	TRBJ1-6	-	-	TGTGCCAGCAGCTTAACAGTAGGATCACCCCTCCACTTT	CASSLTVGSPLHF
TRBV28	TRBJ2-7	-	-	TGTGCCGGCGGGGGACACCGCTCCTACGAGCAGTACTTC	CAGGGHRSYEQYF
TRBV4-1	TRBJ2-3	-	TRBD2	TGCGCCAGCAGCCAAATAGCGGGTGACACAGATACGCAGTATTTT	CASSQIAGDTDTQYF
TRBV19	TRBJ1-3	-	-	TGTGCCAGTGGGATCCGGTACTCTGGAAACACCATATATTTT	CASGIRYSGNTIYF
TRBV29-1	TRBJ2-5	many	-	TGCAGCGTCCGGGACGGAGTAGAGACCCAGTACTTC	CSVRDGVETQYF
TRBV7-9	TRBJ2-5	-	-	TGTGCCAGCAGCTTAGTACAAGAGACCCAGTACTTC	CASSLVQETQYF
TRBV29-1	TRBJ2-5	once	TRBD1	TGCAGCGTTGCCCGGGGTTGGACAGGGCAAGAGACCCAGTACTTC	CSVARGWTGQETQYF
TRBV5-1	TRBJ1-2	-	-	TGCGCCAGCAGCTTGGCCGGCAGGGACTATGGCTACACCTTC	CASSLAGRDYGYTF
TRBV5-1	TRBJ1-1	-	-	TGCGCCAGCACCCCCGGGACGGGGAACACTGAAGCTTTCTTT	CASTPGTGNTEAFF
TRBV21-1	TRBJ2-7	-	-	TGTGCCAGCAGCAAAGCCCGACTAGCGGGAGGCTACGAGCAGTACTTC	CASSKARLAGGYEQYF
TRBV7-9	TRBJ1-2	few	-	TGTGCCAGCAGCTTATCTACCGGGGCGCCCCTAGGCTACACCTTC	CASSLSTGAPLGYTF
TRBV4-1	TRBJ2-5	-	TRBD1	TGCGCCAGCAGCCTCTCTCTCCCCCGGGACAGGTTCGTGGGAGAGACCCAGTACTTC	CASSLSLPRDRFVGETQYF
TRBV7-2	TRBJ2-3	-	-	TGTGCCAGCAGCTTAGCGCCGGGAGCTGGGGATACGCAGTATTTT	CASSLAPGAGDTQYF
TRBV11-2	TRBJ2-5	-	TRBD1	TGTGCCAGCAGCCCCATCCGGACAGGGTTATGGGAGCAGTACTTC	CASSPIRTGLWEQYF
TRBV19	TRBJ2-5	-	TRBD1	TGTGCCAGTAGTCTCCCAGGGACAGGGGGCGAGGAGACCCAGTACTTC	CASSLPGTGGEETQYF
TRBV18	TRBJ2-5	-	-	TGTGCCAGCTCACCAATAGGGGCGAGACTGGAGACCCAGTACTTC	CASSPIGARLETQYF
TRBV5-6	TRBJ2-1	-	TRBD2	TGTGCCAGCAGCTCTCCGGGACTATCCTACAATGAGCAGTTCTTC	CASSSPGLSYNEQFF
TRBV5-5	TRBJ2-7	-	-	TGTGCCAGCACCCTCTGGGGAAAAACCTACGAGCAGTACTTC	CASTLWGKTYEQYF
TRBV6-1	TRBJ2-7	-	TRBD2	TGTGCCAGCAGTGAAGGGGGGGTACTAGCGAAAGCCTACGAGCAGTACTTC	CASSEGGVLAKAYEQYF
TRBV7-9	TRBJ2-3	-	TRBD2	TGTGCCAGCAGCCGACGATCGATTAGCGGGTTGCAGTATTTT	CASSRRSISGLQYF